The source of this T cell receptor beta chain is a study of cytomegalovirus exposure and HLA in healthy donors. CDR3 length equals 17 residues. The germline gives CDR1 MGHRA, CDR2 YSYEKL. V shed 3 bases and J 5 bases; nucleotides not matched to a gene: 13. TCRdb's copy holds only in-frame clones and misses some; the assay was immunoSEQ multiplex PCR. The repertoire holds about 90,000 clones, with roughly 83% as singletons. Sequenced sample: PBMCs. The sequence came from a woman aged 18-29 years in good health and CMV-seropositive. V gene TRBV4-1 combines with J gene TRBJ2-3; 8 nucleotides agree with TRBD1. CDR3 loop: CASSHGQGVISGDTQYF. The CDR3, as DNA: TGCGCCAGCAGCCATGGACAGGGTGTCATTTCGGGAGATACGCAGTATTTT.